This T cell receptor beta chain was observed in a study of T cell repertoires and HLA-DP antigens. Study at large: Alloantigens: one with one groove difference and one with around 10 differences versus self. Study results and limitations: Antigen presentation used HeLa cells, with total CD4+ cells responding.

Concerning this clone: What it binds is not known.

Method: immunoSEQ multiplex PCR; TCRdb's copy keeps in-frame clones and lacks some. The top ten clones hold roughly 1.6% of a sample with 75,000 to 90,000 clones, around 86% of them seen once. Sequencing input: CD4+ T cells from PBMCs. This TCR was recovered from a man in his forties or fifties in good health and CMV-seronegative.

CDR3 nucleotides: TGTGCTAGTGGTTTGGAGAGAGGAAATCAGCCCCAGCATTTT. The encoded protein is CASGLERGNQPQHF. The V gene is TRBV12-5, the J gene TRBJ1-5; D is unclear. The CDR3 extends over 14 amino acids. Looked up from germline, CDR1 is LGHNT and CDR2 is FRNRAP. V dropped 1 base and J dropped 4 bases, with 8 bases sitting between them.